The subject of this entry is one T cell receptor beta chain. The antigen is undetermined. This CDR3 spans 11 amino acids. Germline-derived CDR1 and CDR2 are LNHDA and SQIVND (reference sequence). The data are from a study of cytomegalovirus exposure and HLA in healthy donors. Whole-study results and caveats: In an earlier analysis, about 90% or about 30%: the productive usage of most TCR beta V segments. An ancestry cluster, one associated with Asian ancestry, reportedly showed fewer N-insertions than the approximately 670-donor mean in a later analysis. In a later analysis, TCR beta V- and J-gene trimming was associated with a missense DCLRE1C variant.

PCR primers comprised 60 Vbeta and 13 Jbeta primers. Profiled with immunoSEQ multiplex PCR; TCRdb holds only in-frame clones, not every one. The profile covers 90,000 to 130,000 clones, with around 83% appearing a single time and around a fifth taken by the ten largest. Sequencing was done on a sample of PBMCs. The gene calls are TRBV19 and TRBJ2-7, with D possibly being TRBD2 (6 bases). The TCR originated in a man between 25 and 39 years old in good health and CMV-seropositive. In DNA form, the CDR3 reads TGTGCGACGGGGGTTTCCTACGAGCAGTACTTC. This translates into CATGVSYEQYF.